The 27 T cell receptor beta chains below come from one sample, sequenced in a study of technical replicates of blood from several donors listed by TCRdb under 2017. Library preparation was by the immunoSEQ multiplex PCR assay. TCRdb provides this immuneACCESS table in a form limited to in-frame rearrangements. Some clones are lacking; in checked studies, under half of them reflect an unresolved V gene, and why the rest are absent is not known. The sample table lists under 70,000 clones, roughly 92% of them with a count of one. Under 0.5% of the sample comes from the top ten. Sequencing was carried out using T cells isolated from PBMCs. The receptors derive from a human donor in good health.

This sequence joins TRBV6-5 and TRBJ2-3, with a possible D match to TRBD2 (5 bases). V was clipped by 8 bases and J by 0 bases, with 12 bases between them. Germline V gene lookup returns CDR1 MNHEY and CDR2 SVGAGI. The CDR3 is 14 amino acids. CDR3 sequence: CASVSGTSTDTQYF. CDR3 sequence (DNA): TGTGCCAGCGTAAGCGGAACTAGCACAGATACGCAGTATTTT.

V gene TRBV5-3 combines with J gene TRBJ2-2; 12 bases fit TRBD2. TRBV5-3 is noted as an ORF with a role that remains uncertain. The CDR3 contains 16 residues. Losses at the gene ends were 4 bases for V and 4 bases for J; bases not matched to a gene: 5. The CDR3 region is CARSPGLAGTTGELFF. CDR3 DNA: TGTGCCAGAAGCCCCGGACTAGCGGGAACCACCGGGGAGCTGTTTTTT.

The CDR3 bases are TGTGCCAGCAGCTGGGGCCTAAGTGGCGGGGAGCTGTTTTTT. This gives the protein CASSWGLSGGELFF. The V call is TRBV7-2, the J call TRBJ2-2, with a tentative D call TRBD1 (5 bases). This CDR3 is built from 14 residues. From germline, CDR1 is SGHTA and CDR2 FQGNSA. Trimming stripped 4 bases from V and 7 bases from J, with 13 bases between.

V gene TRBV10-1 combines with J gene TRBJ2-1, with 8 bases that match TRBD2. The CDR3 is made up of 15 amino acids. After removal of 2 bases from V and 7 bases from J, the junction contained 7 bases not matched to a gene. Germline V gives CDR1 WNHNN, CDR2 SYGVQD (reference sequence). The CDR3 DNA reads as TGCGCCAGCAGTGAGAGCGGGGGTAGAAGGAATGAGCAGTTCTTC. Amino acid sequence: CASSESGGRRNEQFF.

The CDR3 DNA follows: TGTGCCAGCAGTGGACTAGCGGGGGGAGATACGCAGTATTTT. It translates to CASSGLAGGDTQYF. This sequence joins TRBV6-1 and TRBJ2-3; 13 positions agree with TRBD2. CDR3 length equals 14 residues. CDR1 is MNHNS, CDR2 SASEGT, per germline. The V gene end was trimmed by 4 bases and the J gene end by 5 bases; junction bases not matched to a gene: 0.

The rearrangement uses TRBV27 and TRBJ2-1; no firm D call. Trimming shortened V by 2 bases and J by 5 bases, and 4 bases separated the two germline ends. Germline V CDR1 and CDR2: MNHEY, SMNVEV (reference sequence). The CDR3 length is 12 residues. The DNA of the CDR3 is TGTGCCAGCAGTTTAGGCCACAATGAGCAGTTCTTC. Translated, it gives CASSLGHNEQFF.

The rearrangement joins TRBV2 to TRBJ2-7; a possible D gene is TRBD2 (5 bases). The CDR3 is 14 residues long. The ends were cut back, 3 bases at V and 5 bases at J, with 14 bases in the middle. The germline CDR1 and CDR2 sequences are SNHLY and FYNNEI. CDR3 protein: CASSDFGFGNEQYF. The CDR3 bases are TGTGCCAGCAGTGATTTTGGCTTCGGGAACGAGCAGTACTTC.

This clone was observed once. V is TRBV4-1 and J is TRBJ1-2, with D unclear. The CDR3 is made up of 11 amino acids. Between the trimmed V and J ends, which lost 2 bases and 13 bases, there was a span of 11 bases. Germline V CDR1 and CDR2: MGHRA, YSYEKL. The chain's CDR3 is CASSQMEHLTF. The CDR3 DNA reads TGCGCCAGCAGCCAAATGGAGCACCTCACCTTC.

This sequence joins TRBV4-1 and TRBJ1-2, with 10 bases aligning to TRBD1. V shed 4 bases and J 10 bases; nucleotides not matched to a gene: 6. There are 13 residues in the CDR3. Germline V gives CDR1 MGHRA, CDR2 YSYEKL. The CDR3 coding sequence is TGCGCCAGCAGCCCGGGACAGGGGAATGTCTACACCTTC. Residues: CASSPGQGNVYTF.

This chain links TRBV10-3 with TRBJ2-2, with 10 bases lining up with TRBD2. V gave up 8 bases and J gave up 3 bases; unmatched junction bases: 0. The CDR3 is made up of 13 amino acids. Germline V gene sequence: CDR1 ENHRY, CDR2 SYGVKD. The DNA of the CDR3 is TGTGCCATCCTAGCGGGAGACACCGGGGAGCTGTTTTTT. Protein sequence: CAILAGDTGELFF.

The chain couples TRBV20-1 to TRBJ2-1, with D possibly being TRBD2 (6 bases). This CDR3 contains 11 residues. CDR1 and CDR2 from the germline V gene are DFQATT and SNEGSKA (reference sequence). Trimming pared 1 base from V and 10 bases from J, leaving 8 bases between. The CDR3 loop is CSARGEVEQFF. CDR3 DNA sequence: TGCAGTGCTAGAGGGGAGGTCGAGCAGTTCTTC.

DNA for the CDR3: TGTGCCAGTAGTGCCGGGACAGGGAGGCAGAAGGGGAGGGTC. Its translation: CASSAGTGRQKGRV. This sequence joins TRBV19 and TRBJ2-7, with 9 bases that match TRBD1. This CDR3 is built from 14 residues. Germline loops: CDR1 LNHDA, CDR2 SQIVND (reference sequence).

For the CDR3, the DNA is TGTGCCAGCAGCTTAGAATCAGTTACCAATGAGCAGTTCTTC. Translation gives CASSLESVTNEQFF. V is TRBV11-2 and J is TRBJ2-1; D unclear. Trimming pared 0 bases from V and 6 bases from J, leaving 9 bases between. The germline V gene encodes CDR1 SGHAT and CDR2 FQNNGV. The CDR3 length is 14 residues.

A remark on this clone: Distinct nucleotide sequences in the sample also encode this CDR3. The chain is built from TRBV6-5 and TRBJ2-5; D gene unclear. CDR1 is MNHEY, CDR2 SVGAGI, per germline. The CDR3 totals 16 residues. Trimming shortened V by 0 bases and J by 5 bases, and 16 bases separated the two germline ends. CDR3 amino acids: CASSYSWHAKQETQYF. CDR3 nucleotides: TGTGCCAGCAGTTACTCGTGGCACGCAAAACAGGAGACCCAGTACTTC.

CDR3 bases: TGTGCCAGCAGTCCCCGGGACAGGGAAGGGAGGCCCCAGCATTTT. Translating gives CASSPRDREGRPQHF. V and J are TRBV6-1 and TRBJ1-5, with 9 bases aligning to TRBD1. Germline V lookup: CDR1 MNHNS, CDR2 SASEGT. This CDR3 contains 15 residues. Trimming removed 5 bases from V and 9 bases from J; junction bases left unmatched: 11.

The genes are TRBV7-9 and TRBJ2-3; tentatively, D is TRBD1 (5 bases). Germline CDR1 is SEHNR and CDR2 is FQNEAQ (reference sequence). The CDR3 spans 13 residues. Trimming cost V 3 bases and J 4 bases, with 8 bases left between them. In DNA, the CDR3 is TGTGCCAGCAGCTTTCAGGGCTCAGATACGCAGTATTTT. Its translation is CASSFQGSDTQYF.

This chain uses TRBV28 with TRBJ2-1, with D perhaps matching TRBD1 (6 bases). Germline V gene lookup returns CDR1 MDHEN and CDR2 SYDVKM. V was cut by 2 bases and J by 14 bases, with 10 bases left in between. The CDR3 consists of 11 residues. CDR3 amino acids: CASSLGGGEFF. CDR3 sequence (DNA): TGTGCCAGCAGTTTAGGGGGCGGAGAGTTCTTC.

The V call is TRBV6-5, the J call TRBJ2-7; D is possibly TRBD2 (6 bases). Deletions cut 8 bases from V and 4 bases from J, with 15 bases between. The CDR3 consists of 13 residues. Germline lookup yields CDR1 MNHEY and CDR2 SVGAGI. The CDR3 DNA follows: TGTGCCAGCGGGGGGAACCCACTATACGAGCAGTACTTC. This gives the protein CASGGNPLYEQYF.

The chain couples TRBV25-1 to TRBJ1-2; tentatively, D is TRBD1 (5 bases). From germline, CDR1 is MGHDK and CDR2 SYGVNS. The CDR3 totals 15 residues. The V end was cut by 4 bases, the J end by 5 bases, with 17 bases between. The chain's CDR3 is CASSVYGGSGYGYTF. CDR3 sequence (DNA): TGTGCCAGCAGTGTATACGGGGGTTCAGGGTATGGCTACACCTTC.

The chain links TRBV7-9 to TRBJ2-1; 8 bases match TRBD2. Germline CDR1 is SEHNR and CDR2 is FQNEAQ (reference sequence). The CDR3 is made up of 17 amino acids. V shed 5 bases, J shed 10 bases, and the junction held 19 bases outside the gene matches. CDR3 in amino acids: CASSPRGGAGVAGEQFF. CDR3 nucleotide sequence: TGTGCCAGCAGCCCCCGGGGGGGAGCGGGAGTTGCGGGAGAGCAGTTCTTC.

This chain joins TRBV5-4 and TRBJ2-7; D gene unclear. Germline CDR1 is SGHNT and CDR2 is YYREEE (reference sequence). CDR3 size: 14 residues. The V gene lost 5 bases and the J gene lost 2 bases, with 14 bases spanning the gap. CDR3 nucleotides: TGTGCCAGCAGACCTACGGGTGGAACCTACGAGCAGTACTTC. Translated, it gives CASRPTGGTYEQYF.

The chain uses TRBV6-6 and TRBJ1-1, with D possibly TRBD1 on 5 matching bases. This CDR3 region has 13 residues. V shed 10 bases and J shed 5 bases, with 17 bases lying between them. CDR1 and CDR2 from the germline V gene are MNHNY and SVGAGI (reference sequence). The CDR3 sequence is CATYPGVRTEAFF. For the CDR3, the DNA is TGTGCCACCTACCCGGGGGTAAGGACTGAAGCTTTCTTT.

The chain uses TRBV28 and TRBJ2-1; 9 bases are a match to TRBD2. CDR1 is MDHEN, CDR2 SYDVKM, per germline. V gave up 5 bases and J gave up 10 bases; unmatched junction bases: 12. The CDR3 has 15 amino acids. The chain's CDR3 is CASSARRAGGVEQFF. The CDR3, as DNA: TGTGCCAGCAGTGCACGCCGAGCGGGGGGCGTCGAGCAGTTCTTC.

The genes are TRBV2 and TRBJ2-5; 10 nucleotides match TRBD1. Germline values: CDR1 SNHLY, CDR2 FYNNEI. The length of the CDR3 is 15 residues. The J segment lost 2 bases and the V segment lost 4 bases, leaving 4 bases of the junction unmatched. The CDR3 loop is CASSAGQGIQETQYF. DNA of the CDR3: TGTGCCAGCAGTGCGGGACAGGGGATACAAGAGACCCAGTACTTC. The variable domain in full, completed from reference TRBV2 and TRBJ2-5, reads EPEVTQTPSHQVTQMGQEVILRCVPISNHLYFYWYRQILGQKVEFLVSFYNNEISEKSEIFDDQFSVERPDGSNFTLKIRSTKLEDSAMYFCASSAGQGIQETQYFGPGTRLLVL.

This clone occurred once. This chain connects TRBV7-9 to TRBJ2-7, with unresolved D. V shed 5 bases and J shed 7 bases, with 18 bases lying between them. Looked up from germline, CDR1 is SEHNR and CDR2 is FQNEAQ (reference sequence). This CDR3 has 14 amino acids. The CDR3 DNA reads TGTGCCAGCAGCCCGACCAGCCCCCGCGGAGAGCAGTACTTC. Its translation: CASSPTSPRGEQYF.

This CDR3 is CASSGYTEAFF. The CDR3, as DNA: TGTGCCAGCAGCGGTTACACTGAAGCTTTCTTT. The rearrangement joins TRBV28 to TRBJ1-1, with D uncertain. Germline loops: CDR1 MDHEN, CDR2 SYDVKM. Trimming took off 6 bases at V and 3 bases at J, with 5 bases between the two ends. This CDR3 is built from 11 residues.

The chain joins TRBV27 to TRBJ1-1; D possibly corresponds to TRBD1 (5 bases). The CDR3 extends over 13 amino acids. The V gene lost 3 bases and the J gene lost 1 base, with 6 bases spanning the gap. Germline CDR1 and CDR2: MNHEY and SMNVEV (reference sequence). The CDR3, as DNA: TGTGCCAGCAGTTTTGGACAGAACACTGAAGCTTTCTTT. This sequence encodes CASSFGQNTEAFF.